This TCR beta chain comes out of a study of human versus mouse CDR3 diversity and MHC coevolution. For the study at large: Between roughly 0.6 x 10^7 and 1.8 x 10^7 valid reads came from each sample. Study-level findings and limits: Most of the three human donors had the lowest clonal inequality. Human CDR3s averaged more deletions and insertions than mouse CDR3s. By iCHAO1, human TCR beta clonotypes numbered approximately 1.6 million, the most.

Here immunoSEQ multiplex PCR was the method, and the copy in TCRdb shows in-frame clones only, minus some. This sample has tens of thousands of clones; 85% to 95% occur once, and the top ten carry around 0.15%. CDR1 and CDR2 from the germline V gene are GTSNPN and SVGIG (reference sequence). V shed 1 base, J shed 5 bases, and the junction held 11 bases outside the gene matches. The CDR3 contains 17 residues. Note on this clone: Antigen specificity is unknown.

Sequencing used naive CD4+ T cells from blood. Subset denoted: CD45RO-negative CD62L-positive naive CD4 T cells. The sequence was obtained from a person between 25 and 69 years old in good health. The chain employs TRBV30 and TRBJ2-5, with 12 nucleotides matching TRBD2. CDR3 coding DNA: TGTGCCTGGAGTGACGGGCTAGCGGGAGGGCCGGGGGAGACCCAGTACTTC. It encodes CAWSDGLAGGPGETQYF.